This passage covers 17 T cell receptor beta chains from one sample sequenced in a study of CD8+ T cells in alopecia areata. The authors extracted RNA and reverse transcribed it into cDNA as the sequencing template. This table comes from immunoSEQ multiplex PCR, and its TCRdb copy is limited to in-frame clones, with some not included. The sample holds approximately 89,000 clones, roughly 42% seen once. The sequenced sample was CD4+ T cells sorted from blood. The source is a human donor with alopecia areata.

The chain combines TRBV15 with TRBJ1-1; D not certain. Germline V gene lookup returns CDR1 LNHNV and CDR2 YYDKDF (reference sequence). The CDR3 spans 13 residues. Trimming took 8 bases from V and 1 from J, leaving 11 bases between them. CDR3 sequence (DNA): TGTGCCACCGGTATCCAGGAGAACACTGAAGCTTTCTTT. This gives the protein CATGIQENTEAFF.

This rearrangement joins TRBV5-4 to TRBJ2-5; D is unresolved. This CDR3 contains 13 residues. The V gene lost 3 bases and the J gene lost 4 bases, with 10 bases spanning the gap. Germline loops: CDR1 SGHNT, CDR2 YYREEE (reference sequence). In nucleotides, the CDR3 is TGTGCCAGCAGCTCGTTACCATTAGAGACCCAGTACTTC. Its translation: CASSSLPLETQYF.

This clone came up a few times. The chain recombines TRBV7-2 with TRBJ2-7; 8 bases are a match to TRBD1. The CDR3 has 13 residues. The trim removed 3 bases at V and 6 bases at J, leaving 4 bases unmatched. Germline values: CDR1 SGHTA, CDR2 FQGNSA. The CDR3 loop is CASSLDRVSEQYF. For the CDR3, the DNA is TGTGCCAGCAGCTTGGACAGGGTTAGCGAGCAGTACTTC.

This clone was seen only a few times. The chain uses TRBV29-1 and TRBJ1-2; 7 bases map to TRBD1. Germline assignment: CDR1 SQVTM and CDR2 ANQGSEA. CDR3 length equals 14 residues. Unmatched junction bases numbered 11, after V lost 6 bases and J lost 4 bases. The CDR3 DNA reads TGCAGCGTCACACATACCGACAGGGCCTATGGCTACACCTTC. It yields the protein CSVTHTDRAYGYTF. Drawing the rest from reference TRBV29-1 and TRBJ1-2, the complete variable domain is SAVISQKPSRDICQRGTSLTIQCQVDSQVTMMFWYRQQPGQSLTLIATANQGSEATYESGFVIDKFPISRPNLTFSTLTVSNMSPEDSSIYLCSVTHTDRAYGYTFGSGTRLTVV.

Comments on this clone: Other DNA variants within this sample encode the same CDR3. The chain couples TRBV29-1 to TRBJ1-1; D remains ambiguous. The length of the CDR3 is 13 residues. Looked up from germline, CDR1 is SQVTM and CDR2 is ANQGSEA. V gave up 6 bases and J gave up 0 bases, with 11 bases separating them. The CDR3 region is CSVAGILNTEAFF. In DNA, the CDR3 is TGCAGCGTCGCTGGGATATTGAACACTGAAGCTTTCTTT.

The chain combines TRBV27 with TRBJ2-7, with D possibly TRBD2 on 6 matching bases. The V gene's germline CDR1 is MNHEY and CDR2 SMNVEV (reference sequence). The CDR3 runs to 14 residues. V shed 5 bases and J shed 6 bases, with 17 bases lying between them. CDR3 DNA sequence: TGTGCCAGCAGTCAATCTAGAGGAGGGGCCGAGCAGTACTTC. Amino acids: CASSQSRGGAEQYF.

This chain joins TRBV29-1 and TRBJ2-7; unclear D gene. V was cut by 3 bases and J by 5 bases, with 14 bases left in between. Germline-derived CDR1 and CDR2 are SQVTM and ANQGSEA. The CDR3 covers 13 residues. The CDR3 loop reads CSVETQHTHEQYF. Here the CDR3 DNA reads TGCAGCGTTGAGACACAGCACACCCACGAGCAGTACTTC.

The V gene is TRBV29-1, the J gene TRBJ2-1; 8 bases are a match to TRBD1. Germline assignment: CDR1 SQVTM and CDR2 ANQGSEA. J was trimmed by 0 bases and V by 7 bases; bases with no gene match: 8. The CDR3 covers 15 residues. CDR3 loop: CSAGDRPSSYNEQFF. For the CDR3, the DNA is TGCAGCGCGGGGGACAGGCCGAGCTCCTACAATGAGCAGTTCTTC.

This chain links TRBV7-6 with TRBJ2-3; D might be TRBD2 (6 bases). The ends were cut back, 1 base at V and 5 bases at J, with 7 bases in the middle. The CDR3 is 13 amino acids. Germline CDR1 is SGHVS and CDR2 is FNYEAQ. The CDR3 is CASSLGRGDTQYF. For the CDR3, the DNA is TGTGCCAGCAGCTTAGGGCGGGGAGATACGCAGTATTTT.

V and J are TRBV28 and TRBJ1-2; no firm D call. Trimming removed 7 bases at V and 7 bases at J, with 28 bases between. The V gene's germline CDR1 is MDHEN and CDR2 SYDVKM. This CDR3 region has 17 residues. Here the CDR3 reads CASMSFDFDGDPRGYTF. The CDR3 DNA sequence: TGTGCCAGCATGAGCTTTGATTTCGACGGGGATCCCCGTGGCTACACCTTC.

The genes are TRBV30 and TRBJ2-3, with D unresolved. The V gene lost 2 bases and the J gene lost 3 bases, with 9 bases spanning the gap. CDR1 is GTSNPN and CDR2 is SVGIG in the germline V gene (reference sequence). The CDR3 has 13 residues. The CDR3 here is CAWSREYTDTQYF. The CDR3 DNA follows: TGTGCCTGGAGTAGGGAATATACAGATACGCAGTATTTT.

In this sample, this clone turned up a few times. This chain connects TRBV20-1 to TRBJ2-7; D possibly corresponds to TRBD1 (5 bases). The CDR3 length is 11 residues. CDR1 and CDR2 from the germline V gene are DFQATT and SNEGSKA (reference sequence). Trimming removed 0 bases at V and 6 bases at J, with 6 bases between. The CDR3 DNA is TGCAGTGCTAGAGACAGGGCCGAGCAGTACTTC. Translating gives CSARDRAEQYF.

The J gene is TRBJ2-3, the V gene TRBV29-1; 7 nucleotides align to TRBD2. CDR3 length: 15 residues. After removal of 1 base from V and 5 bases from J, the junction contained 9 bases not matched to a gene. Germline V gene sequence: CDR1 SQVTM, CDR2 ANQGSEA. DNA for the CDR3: TGCAGCGTTGAAGGGGGGGGACCCGAGGGAGATACGCAGTATTTT. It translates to CSVEGGGPEGDTQYF.

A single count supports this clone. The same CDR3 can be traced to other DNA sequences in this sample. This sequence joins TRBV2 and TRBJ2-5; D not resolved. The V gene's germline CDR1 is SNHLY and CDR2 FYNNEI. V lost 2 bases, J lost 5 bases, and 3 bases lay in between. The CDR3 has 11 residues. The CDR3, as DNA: TGTGCCAGCAGTGAACAGGAGACCCAGTACTTC. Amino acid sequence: CASSEQETQYF.

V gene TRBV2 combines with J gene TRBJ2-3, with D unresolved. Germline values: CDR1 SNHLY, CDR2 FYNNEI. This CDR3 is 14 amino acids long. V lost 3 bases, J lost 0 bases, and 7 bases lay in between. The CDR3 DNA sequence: TGTGCCAGCAGTGACCTGGGGAGCACAGATACGCAGTATTTT. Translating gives CASSDLGSTDTQYF.

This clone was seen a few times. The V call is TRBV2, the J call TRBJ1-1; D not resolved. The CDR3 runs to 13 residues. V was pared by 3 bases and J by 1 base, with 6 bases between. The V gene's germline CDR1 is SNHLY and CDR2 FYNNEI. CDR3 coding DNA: TGTGCCAGCAGTGACAGGAGGAACACTGAAGCTTTCTTT. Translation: CASSDRRNTEAFF.

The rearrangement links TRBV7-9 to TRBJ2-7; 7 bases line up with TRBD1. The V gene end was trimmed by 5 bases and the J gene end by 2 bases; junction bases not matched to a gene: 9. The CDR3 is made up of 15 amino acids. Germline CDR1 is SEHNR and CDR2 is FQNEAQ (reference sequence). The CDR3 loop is CASSPLGDSPYEQYF. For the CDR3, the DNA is TGTGCCAGCAGCCCGTTAGGGGACAGCCCCTACGAGCAGTACTTC. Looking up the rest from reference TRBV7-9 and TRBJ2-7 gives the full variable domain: DTGVSQNPRHKITKRGQNVTFRCDPISEHNRLYWYRQTLGQGPEFLTYFQNEAQLEKSRLLSDRFSAERPKGSFSTLEIQRTEQGDSAMYLCASSPLGDSPYEQYFGPGTRLTVT.